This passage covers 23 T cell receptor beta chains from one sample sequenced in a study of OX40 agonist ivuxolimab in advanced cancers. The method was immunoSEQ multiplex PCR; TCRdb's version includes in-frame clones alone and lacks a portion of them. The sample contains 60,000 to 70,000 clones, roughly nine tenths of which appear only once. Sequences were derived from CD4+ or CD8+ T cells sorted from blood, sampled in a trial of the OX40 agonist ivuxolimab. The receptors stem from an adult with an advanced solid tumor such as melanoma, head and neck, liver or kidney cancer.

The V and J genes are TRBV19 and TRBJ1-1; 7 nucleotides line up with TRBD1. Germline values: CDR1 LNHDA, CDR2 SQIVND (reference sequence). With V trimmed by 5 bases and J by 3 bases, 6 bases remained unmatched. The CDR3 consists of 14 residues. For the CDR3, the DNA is TGTGCCAGTAGTCCTCGACAGGGCGACACTGAAGCTTTCTTT. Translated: CASSPRQGDTEAFF.

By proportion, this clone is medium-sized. The CDR3 DNA reads as TGTGCCAGCAGTGAAGCTTCGGACAGGCCAGGTACTGAAGCTTTCTTT. Its protein product is CASSEASDRPGTEAFF. This rearrangement joins TRBV6-1 to TRBJ1-1; 7 bases are shared with TRBD1. Per the germline V gene, CDR1 is MNHNS and CDR2 is SASEGT. The J segment lost 5 bases and the V segment lost 0 bases, leaving 9 bases of the junction unmatched. This CDR3 comprises 16 residues.

The CDR3 sequence is CAWRLGGFGAFF. The CDR3 nucleotides are TGTGCCTGGAGGTTAGGGGGCTTTGGCGCTTTCTTT. V and J are TRBV30 and TRBJ1-1; 7 nucleotides match TRBD1. This CDR3 is built from 12 residues. Unmatched junction bases numbered 9, after V lost 3 bases and J lost 11 bases. The germline V gene has CDR1 GTSNPN and CDR2 SVGIG (reference sequence).

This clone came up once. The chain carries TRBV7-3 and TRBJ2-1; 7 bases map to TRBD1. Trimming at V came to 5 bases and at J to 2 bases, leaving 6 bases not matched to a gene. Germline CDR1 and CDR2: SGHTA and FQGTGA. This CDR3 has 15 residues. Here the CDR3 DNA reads TGTGCCAGCAGCCCCGACAGGGATACCTACAATGAGCAGTTCTTC. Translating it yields CASSPDRDTYNEQFF.

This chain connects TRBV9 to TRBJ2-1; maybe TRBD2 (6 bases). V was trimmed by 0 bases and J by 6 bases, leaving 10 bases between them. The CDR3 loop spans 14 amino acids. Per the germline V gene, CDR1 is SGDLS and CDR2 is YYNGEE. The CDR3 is CASSVDGGTNEQFF. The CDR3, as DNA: TGTGCCAGCAGCGTAGACGGGGGTACCAATGAGCAGTTCTTC.

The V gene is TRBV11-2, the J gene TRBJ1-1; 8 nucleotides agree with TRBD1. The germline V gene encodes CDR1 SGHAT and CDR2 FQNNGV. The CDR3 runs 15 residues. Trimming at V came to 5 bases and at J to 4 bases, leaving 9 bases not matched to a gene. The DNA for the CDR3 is TGTGCCAGCAGCCCTGGACAGGGAGGGCTCACTGAAGCTTTCTTT. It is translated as CASSPGQGGLTEAFF.

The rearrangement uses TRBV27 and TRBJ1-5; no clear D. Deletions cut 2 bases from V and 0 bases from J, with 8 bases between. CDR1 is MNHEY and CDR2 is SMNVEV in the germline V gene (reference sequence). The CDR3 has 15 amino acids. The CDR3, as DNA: TGTGCCAGCAGTTTACGTTGGGGTAGCAATCAGCCCCAGCATTTT. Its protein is CASSLRWGSNQPQHF.

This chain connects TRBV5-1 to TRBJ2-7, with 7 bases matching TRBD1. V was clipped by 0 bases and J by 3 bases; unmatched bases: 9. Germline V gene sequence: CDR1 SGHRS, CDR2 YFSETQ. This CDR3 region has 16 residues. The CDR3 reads CASSLGSGGLGYEQYF. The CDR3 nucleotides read TGCGCCAGCAGCTTGGGATCAGGGGGTTTGGGCTACGAGCAGTACTTC.

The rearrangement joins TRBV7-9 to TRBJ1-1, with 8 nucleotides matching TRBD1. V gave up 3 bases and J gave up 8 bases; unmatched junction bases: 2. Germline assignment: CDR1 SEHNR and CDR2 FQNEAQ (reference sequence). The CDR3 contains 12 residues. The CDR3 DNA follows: TGTGCCAGCAGCTTGGGACAGGCCGAAGCTTTCTTT. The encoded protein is CASSLGQAEAFF.

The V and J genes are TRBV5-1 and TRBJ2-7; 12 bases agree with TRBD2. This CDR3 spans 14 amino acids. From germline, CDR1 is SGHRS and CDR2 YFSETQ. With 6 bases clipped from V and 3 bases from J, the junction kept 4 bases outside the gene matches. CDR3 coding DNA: TGCGCCAGCACCTGGACTAGCGGGGACTACGAGCAGTACTTC. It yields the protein CASTWTSGDYEQYF. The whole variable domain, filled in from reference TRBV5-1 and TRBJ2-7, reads KAGVTQTPRYLIKTRGQQVTLSCSPISGHRSVSWYQQTPGQGLQFLFEYFSETQRNKGNFPGRFSGRQFSNSRSEMNVSTLELGDSALYLCASTWTSGDYEQYFGPGTRLTVT.

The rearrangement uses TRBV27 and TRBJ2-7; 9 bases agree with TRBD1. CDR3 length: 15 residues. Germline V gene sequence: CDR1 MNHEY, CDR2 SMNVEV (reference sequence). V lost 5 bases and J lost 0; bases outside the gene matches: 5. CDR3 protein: CASSDRDRVSYEQYF. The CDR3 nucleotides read TGTGCCAGCAGTGACCGGGACAGGGTCTCCTACGAGCAGTACTTC.

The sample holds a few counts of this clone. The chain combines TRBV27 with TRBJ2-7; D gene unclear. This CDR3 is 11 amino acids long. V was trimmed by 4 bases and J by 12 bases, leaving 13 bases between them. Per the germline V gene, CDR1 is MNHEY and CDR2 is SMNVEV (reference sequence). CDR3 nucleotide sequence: TGTGCCAGCAGTTCGCGACTGACGGTGTACTTC. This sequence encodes CASSSRLTVYF.

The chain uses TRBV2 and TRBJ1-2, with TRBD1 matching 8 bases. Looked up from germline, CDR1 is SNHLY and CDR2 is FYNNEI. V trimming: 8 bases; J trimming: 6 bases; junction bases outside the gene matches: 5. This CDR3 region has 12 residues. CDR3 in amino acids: CASPDRVDGYTF. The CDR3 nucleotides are TGTGCCAGCCCGGACAGGGTTGATGGCTACACCTTC.

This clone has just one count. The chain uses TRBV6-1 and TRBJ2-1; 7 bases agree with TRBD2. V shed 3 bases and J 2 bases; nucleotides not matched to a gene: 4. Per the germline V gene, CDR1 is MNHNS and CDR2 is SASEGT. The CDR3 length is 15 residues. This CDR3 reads CASSDAGVAYNEQFF. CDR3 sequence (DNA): TGTGCCAGCAGTGACGCGGGAGTGGCCTACAATGAGCAGTTCTTC.

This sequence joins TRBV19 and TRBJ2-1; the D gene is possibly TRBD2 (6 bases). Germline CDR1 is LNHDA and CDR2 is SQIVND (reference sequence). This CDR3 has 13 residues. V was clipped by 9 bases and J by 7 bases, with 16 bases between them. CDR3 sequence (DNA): TGTGCCAGCTCGCGGGGTACTTTAAATGAGCAGTTCTTC. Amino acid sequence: CASSRGTLNEQFF. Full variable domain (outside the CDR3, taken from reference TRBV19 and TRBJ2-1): DGGITQSPKYLFRKEGQNVTLSCEQNLNHDAMYWYRQDPGQGLRLIYYSQIVNDFQKGDIAEGYSVSREKKESFPLTVTSAQKNPTAFYLCASSRGTLNEQFFGPGTRLTVL.

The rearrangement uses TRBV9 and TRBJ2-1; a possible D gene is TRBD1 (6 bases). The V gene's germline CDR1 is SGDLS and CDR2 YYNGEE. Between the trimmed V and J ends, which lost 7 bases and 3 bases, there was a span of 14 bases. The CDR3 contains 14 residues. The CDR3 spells CASGGGQVYNEQFF. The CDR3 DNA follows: TGTGCCAGCGGGGGCGGGCAGGTCTACAATGAGCAGTTCTTC.

CDR3 sequence reads: CASSTTSGLRSYNEQFF. DNA of the CDR3: TGTGCCAGTAGTACTACTAGCGGGTTGAGGTCCTACAATGAGCAGTTCTTC. The chain links TRBV19 to TRBJ2-1; 9 nucleotides line up with TRBD2. V was pared by 4 bases and J by 1 base, with 8 bases of the junction left unmatched. CDR3 length: 17 amino acids. CDR1 and CDR2 (germline): LNHDA, SQIVND (reference sequence). The variable domain in full, with the rest retrieved from reference TRBV19 and TRBJ2-1, is DGGITQSPKYLFRKEGQNVTLSCEQNLNHDAMYWYRQDPGQGLRLIYYSQIVNDFQKGDIAEGYSVSREKKESFPLTVTSAQKNPTAFYLCASSTTSGLRSYNEQFFGPGTRLTVL.

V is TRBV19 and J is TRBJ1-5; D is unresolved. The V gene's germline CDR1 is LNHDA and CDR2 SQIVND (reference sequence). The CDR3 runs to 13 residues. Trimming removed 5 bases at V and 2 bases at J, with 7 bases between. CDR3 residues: CASSHGGNQPQHF. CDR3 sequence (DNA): TGTGCCAGTAGTCACGGAGGCAATCAGCCCCAGCATTTT.

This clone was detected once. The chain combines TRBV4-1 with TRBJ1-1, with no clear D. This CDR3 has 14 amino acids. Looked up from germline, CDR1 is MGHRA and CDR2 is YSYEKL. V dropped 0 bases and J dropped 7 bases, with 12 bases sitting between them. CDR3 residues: CASSQEAGVDEAFF. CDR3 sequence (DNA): TGCGCCAGCAGCCAAGAAGCCGGGGTGGATGAAGCTTTCTTT.

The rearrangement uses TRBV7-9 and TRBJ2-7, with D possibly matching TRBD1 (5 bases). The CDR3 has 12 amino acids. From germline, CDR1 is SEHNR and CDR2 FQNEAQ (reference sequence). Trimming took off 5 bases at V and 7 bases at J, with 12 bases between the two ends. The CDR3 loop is CASSETDIEQYF. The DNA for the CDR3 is TGTGCCAGCAGCGAGACAGATATAGAGCAGTACTTC.

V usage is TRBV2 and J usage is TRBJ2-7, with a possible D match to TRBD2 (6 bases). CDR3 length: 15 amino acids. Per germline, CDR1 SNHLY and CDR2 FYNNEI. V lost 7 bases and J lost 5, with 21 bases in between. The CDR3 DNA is TGTGCCAGCATCAAAAGCCGGGAGAGTGGACACGAGCAGTACTTC. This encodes CASIKSRESGHEQYF.

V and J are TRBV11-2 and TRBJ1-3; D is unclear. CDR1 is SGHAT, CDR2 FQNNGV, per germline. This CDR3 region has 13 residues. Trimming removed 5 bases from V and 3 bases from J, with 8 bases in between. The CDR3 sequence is CASSPPDGNTIYF. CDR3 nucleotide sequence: TGTGCCAGCAGCCCCCCAGATGGAAACACCATATATTTT.

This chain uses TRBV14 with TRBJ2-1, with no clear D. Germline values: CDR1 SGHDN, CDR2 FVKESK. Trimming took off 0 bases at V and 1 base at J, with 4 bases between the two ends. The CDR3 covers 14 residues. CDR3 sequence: CASSQDLSYNEQFF. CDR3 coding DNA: TGTGCCAGCAGCCAAGATCTGTCCTACAATGAGCAGTTCTTC.